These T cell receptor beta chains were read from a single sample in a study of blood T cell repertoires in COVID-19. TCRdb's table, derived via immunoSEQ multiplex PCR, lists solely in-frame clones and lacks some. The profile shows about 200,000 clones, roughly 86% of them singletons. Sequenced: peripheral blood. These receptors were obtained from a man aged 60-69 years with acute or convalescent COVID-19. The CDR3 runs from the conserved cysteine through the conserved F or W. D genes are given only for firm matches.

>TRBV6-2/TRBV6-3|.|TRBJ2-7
CASSPVYSGSEQYF
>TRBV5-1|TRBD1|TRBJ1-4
CASSRQGRDNEKLFF
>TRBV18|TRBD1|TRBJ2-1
CASSPDVFRGQNEQFF
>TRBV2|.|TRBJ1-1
CASYGQGLSEAFF
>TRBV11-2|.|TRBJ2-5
CASSFASGQQETQYF
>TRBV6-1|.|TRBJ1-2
CASSEAVGRFLYGYTF
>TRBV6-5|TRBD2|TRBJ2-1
CASSYGLAGDLNEQFF
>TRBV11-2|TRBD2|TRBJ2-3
CASSTTSGGTRDTQYF
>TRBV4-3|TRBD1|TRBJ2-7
CASSLRQGAYEQYF
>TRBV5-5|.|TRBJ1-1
CASSRGGGAGVTEAFF
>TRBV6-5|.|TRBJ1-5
CASKTGAYSNQPQHF
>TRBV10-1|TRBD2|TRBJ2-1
CASSEGGGSYNEQFF
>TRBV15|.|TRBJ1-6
CATSRDQGSRNSPLHF
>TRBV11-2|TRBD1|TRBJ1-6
CASSPDRAEPLHF
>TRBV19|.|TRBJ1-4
CASSISGSTNEKLFF
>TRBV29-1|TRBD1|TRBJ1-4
CSVRDRGTNEKLFF
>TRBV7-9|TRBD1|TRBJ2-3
CASSLGSGQRTDTQYF
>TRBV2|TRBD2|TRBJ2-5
CASTLTRSSGGPQETQYF
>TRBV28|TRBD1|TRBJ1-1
CASSPRGPVTEAFF
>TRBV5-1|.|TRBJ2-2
CASSLDAGKTGELFF
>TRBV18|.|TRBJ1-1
CATEDSKNTEAFF
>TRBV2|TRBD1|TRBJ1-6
CASRGQGAPLHF
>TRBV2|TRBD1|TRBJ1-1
CASTTGGRVENTEAFF
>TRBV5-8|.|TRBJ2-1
CASSTGSTERYNEQFF
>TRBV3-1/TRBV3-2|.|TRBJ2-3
CATSGDRHLGRTQYF
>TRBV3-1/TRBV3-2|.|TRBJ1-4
CASSPGVTNEKLFF